Listed here are 3 T cell receptor beta chains from one sample, sequenced in a study of T cells in Graves' hyperthyroidism and ophthalmopathy. There were TCR beta CDR3 regions amplified from RNA transcripts. With the HTBI primer set, the TCR CDR3 went through a first round of RT-PCR. TCRdb independently ran MiXCR on the multiplex PCR reads; one entry per CDR3 protein. The table has about 740,000 distinct CDR3 sequences, approximately 15% seen once. The specimen was blood. The receptors were gathered from a woman under 30 with Graves' hyperthyroidism.

There are many counts of this clonotype. J is TRBJ1-5 and V is TRBV4-2; D ambiguous. The V gene's germline CDR1 is LGHNA and CDR2 YNFKEQ. This CDR3 contains 15 residues. V was cut by 1 base and J by 4 bases, with 11 bases left in between. CDR3 protein: CASSQVVLENQPQHF. The CDR3 DNA reads TGTGCCAGCAGCCAAGTAGTTCTGGAGAATCAGCCCCAGCATTTT.

This clonotype was detected a few times. A read error may produce the germline difference seen at one junction end. This chain joins TRBV6-5 and TRBJ2-7; D is possibly TRBD1 (5 bases). Germline V gene data show CDR1 as MNHEY and CDR2 as SVGAGI. The CDR3 length is 12 residues. The CDR3 sequence is CASRQGRGERYF. CDR3 DNA sequence: TGTGCCAGCAGGCAGGGTCGCGGCGAGCGGTACTTC.

The chain has TRBV4-3 and TRBJ2-2; D assignment may be TRBD1 or TRBD2 (6 bases each). V was trimmed by 0 bases and J by 6 bases, leaving 20 bases between them. This CDR3 spans 18 amino acids. CDR1 and CDR2 from the germline V gene are LGHNA and YSLEER. The CDR3 protein is CASSQESSWGAWAGELFF. In DNA form, the CDR3 reads TGCGCCAGCAGCCAAGAAAGTTCTTGGGGGGCTTGGGCCGGGGAGCTGTTTTTT.